The source of this TCR beta chain is a study of T cell responses to AZD1222 COVID-19 vaccine. Whole-study findings and limits: Breadth and depth of Spike-specific TCRs rose after two AZD1222 doses. Repertoire sampling was restricted to post-peak T cell response timepoints. Mapped onto spike, vaccine-associated CD4 TCRs spanned it and were dominant at 160-218 and 743-854. The donor cohort was predominantly white British with a female majority, and clonal diversity may have been underestimated.

CDR1 and CDR2 (germline): LNHDA, SQIVND (reference sequence). The CDR3 is made up of 15 amino acids. Trimming took 9 bases from V and 0 from J, leaving 15 bases between them. In regard to this clone: Its antigen is undetermined.

Using immunoSEQ multiplex PCR, the repertoire was profiled, and TCRdb retains in-frame clones only, with some absent. The sample comprises 170,000 or so clones, roughly nine tenths of which are singletons, and 2.6% rests with the top ten. The TCR was taken from an adult in good health. V usage is TRBV19 and J usage is TRBJ1-5; TRBD1 might be the D (5 bases). Sample: peripheral blood, taken on day 0 of AZD1222 vaccination. CDR3 nucleotides: TGTGCCAGCCATTGGGGAGGGGATAGCAATCAGCCCCAGCATTTT. Translated, it gives CASHWGGDSNQPQHF.